The 15 T cell receptor beta chains below all came from one sample that was sequenced in a study of T cell responses to AZD1222 COVID-19 vaccine. This table comes from immunoSEQ multiplex PCR, and its TCRdb copy is limited to in-frame clones, with some not included. The sample holds about 140,000 clones; 90% are singletons and the top ten take about 5.9%. The sequences come from peripheral blood, collected 28 days after the second AZD1222 dose. The receptors originated from an adult who received the AZD1222 COVID-19 vaccine.

The chain is built from TRBV28 and TRBJ1-2; TRBD1 matches at 12 bases. This CDR3 comprises 15 residues. Germline CDR1 MDHEN, CDR2 SYDVKM. Unmatched junction bases numbered 12, after V lost 8 bases and J lost 8 bases. The CDR3 sequence is CASAGPGQGAEGYTF. The CDR3 DNA follows: TGTGCCAGCGCCGGTCCGGGACAGGGGGCGGAGGGCTACACCTTC.

This clone has only a few counts. The gene calls are TRBV7-9 and TRBJ2-7; the D is unclear. This CDR3 spans 13 amino acids. Germline V gene lookup returns CDR1 SEHNR and CDR2 FQNEAQ (reference sequence). Trimming removed 5 bases at V and 0 bases at J, with 8 bases between. CDR3 coding DNA: TGTGCCAGCAGCCCACCCAGCTCCTACGAGCAGTACTTC. Protein sequence: CASSPPSSYEQYF.

J is TRBJ2-7 and V is TRBV5-1; 8 positions match TRBD1. V trimming: 1 base; J trimming: 3 bases; junction bases outside the gene matches: 12. The germline V gene encodes CDR1 SGHRS and CDR2 YFSETQ. This CDR3 is built from 17 residues. CDR3 DNA: TGCGCCAGCAGCTTGTCTGAAGTCTGGGACAGGTACTACGAGCAGTACTTC. It specifies CASSLSEVWDRYYEQYF.

The chain is built from TRBV4-3 and TRBJ1-4; D is perhaps TRBD1 (5 bases). This CDR3 region has 16 residues. Trimming took off 0 bases at V and 8 bases at J, with 16 bases between the two ends. Germline V gives CDR1 LGHNA, CDR2 YSLEER. Here the CDR3 DNA reads TGCGCCAGCAGCCAAGATAGGGGACGAGGAGGGGAAAAACTGTTTTTT. Residues: CASSQDRGRGGEKLFF.

The chain uses TRBV28 and TRBJ1-5, with a possible D match to TRBD1 (5 bases). Germline V gene sequence: CDR1 MDHEN, CDR2 SYDVKM. The CDR3 loop spans 16 amino acids. The V and J ends lost 6 bases and 6 bases respectively, with 21 bases between them. CDR3 sequence reads: CASRVYGQGGGQPQHF. The CDR3 nucleotides are TGTGCCAGCAGGGTATATGGGCAGGGAGGCGGTCAGCCCCAGCATTTT.

The rearrangement joins TRBV6-4 to TRBJ1-4; maybe TRBD1 (5 bases). The V and J ends lost 5 bases and 7 bases respectively, with 11 bases between them. The CDR3 has 13 amino acids. Germline loops: CDR1 MRHNA, CDR2 SNTAGT. CDR3 in amino acids: CASSRDSSEKLFF. The CDR3 DNA reads as TGTGCCAGCAGTCGCGACAGCTCTGAAAAACTGTTTTTT.

The rearrangement uses TRBV11-3 and TRBJ2-7, with 7 bases fitting TRBD1. The J segment lost 1 base and the V segment lost 5 bases, leaving 8 bases of the junction unmatched. There are 15 residues in the CDR3. CDR1 and CDR2 from the germline V gene are SGHNT and YENEEA. The CDR3 DNA reads as TGTGCCAGCAGCCCTGCCGCAGGGGGATCCTACGAGCAGTACTTC. Protein product: CASSPAAGGSYEQYF.

V gene TRBV6-5 combines with J gene TRBJ2-7; 7 positions match TRBD1. CDR1 and CDR2 from the germline V gene are MNHEY and SVGAGI. The junction had 4 bases not matched to a gene; V was cut back by 2 bases and J by 0 bases. The CDR3 loop spans 15 amino acids. CDR3 sequence (DNA): TGTGCCAGCAGTTACCAACAGGGGACCTCCTACGAGCAGTACTTC. It translates to CASSYQQGTSYEQYF.

The V and J genes are TRBV18 and TRBJ2-7; TRBD1 agrees at 12 bases. Germline V gene sequence: CDR1 KGHSH, CDR2 LQKENI. The CDR3 totals 15 residues. V was clipped by 6 bases and J by 5 bases; unmatched bases: 8. CDR3 protein: CASSRLGTGGHEQYF. The CDR3 DNA reads as TGTGCCAGCTCGCGCCTCGGGACAGGGGGCCACGAGCAGTACTTC.

This clone has a handful of counts. The chain recombines TRBV15 with TRBJ2-1; no clear D gene. The length of the CDR3 is 18 residues. Trimming removed 0 bases from V and 3 bases from J, with 18 bases in between. Germline CDR1 reads LNHNV; CDR2 reads YYDKDF (reference sequence). The DNA of the CDR3 is TGTGCCACCAGCAGAGATCTTTTTGGGATGACCAGCTACAATGAGCAGTTCTTC. Encoded protein: CATSRDLFGMTSYNEQFF.

The chain employs TRBV18 and TRBJ2-3; perhaps TRBD2 as D (5 bases). Germline values: CDR1 KGHSH, CDR2 LQKENI. This CDR3 is built from 12 residues. V was clipped by 5 bases and J by 10 bases, with 13 bases between them. CDR3: CASSDYGGAQYF. Written as DNA, the CDR3 is TGTGCCAGCTCAGACTACGGCGGTGCGCAGTATTTT. The entire variable domain, with the rest obtained from reference TRBV18 and TRBJ2-3, is as follows: NAGVMQNPRHLVRRRGQEARLRCSPMKGHSHVYWYRQLPEEGLKFMVYLQKENIIDESGMPKERFSAEFPKEGPSILRIQQVVRGDSAAYFCASSDYGGAQYFGPGTRLTVL.

The chain links TRBV11-2 to TRBJ2-7; 8 nucleotides line up with TRBD1. This CDR3 region has 15 residues. The germline gives CDR1 SGHAT, CDR2 FQNNGV. J lost 6 bases, V lost 4 bases, and 11 bases had no gene match. CDR3 in DNA: TGTGCCAGCAGCTCCCGACAGGGGCAAACTCTCGAGCAGTACTTC. It codes for CASSSRQGQTLEQYF. The variable domain in full, with the rest retrieved from reference TRBV11-2 and TRBJ2-7, is EAGVAQSPRYKIIEKRQSVAFWCNPISGHATLYWYQQILGQGPKLLIQFQNNGVVDDSQLPKDRFSAERLKGVDSTLKIQPAKLEDSAVYLCASSSRQGQTLEQYFGPGTRLTVT.

The chain employs TRBV6-2 or TRBV6-3 and TRBJ1-5; D remains unclear. The CDR3 contains 13 residues. Germline CDR1 MNHEY, CDR2 SVGEGT. Trimming shortened V by 0 bases and J by 5 bases, and 5 bases separated the two germline ends. The CDR3 protein is CASSYSLHQPQHF. CDR3 sequence (DNA): TGTGCCAGCAGTTACTCCCTTCATCAGCCCCAGCATTTT.

This clone showed up just a few times. This chain connects TRBV2 to TRBJ1-4; a possible D gene is TRBD1 (5 bases). The CDR3 spans 14 residues. Germline values: CDR1 SNHLY, CDR2 FYNNEI. V lost 8 bases and J lost 8, with 18 bases in between. CDR3: CASLTPGLREKLFF. In nucleotides, the CDR3 is TGTGCCAGCTTGACGCCGGGGCTCAGGGAAAAACTGTTTTTT.

This clone was counted once. The chain is built from TRBV7-2 and TRBJ2-6; D is possibly TRBD1 (6 bases). CDR3 length equals 17 residues. The V end was cut by 1 base, the J end by 0 bases, with 10 bases between. Germline values: CDR1 SGHTA, CDR2 FQGNSA. The CDR3 sequence is CASSLVVRGSGANVLTF. Here the CDR3 DNA reads TGTGCCAGCAGCTTAGTAGTCAGGGGCTCTGGGGCCAACGTCCTGACTTTC.